The 31 T cell receptor beta chains below were found in one sample sequenced in a study of T cell changes during pregnancy in multiple sclerosis. The method was immunoSEQ multiplex PCR; TCRdb's version includes in-frame clones alone and lacks a portion of them. There are 40,000 to 50,000 clones in the sample; roughly nine tenths occur only once, and roughly a tenth lies in the top ten. Sequenced here: CD8+ T cells from peripheral blood mononuclear cells, sampled after pregnancy. The receptors stem from a female donor with multiple sclerosis, enrolled in a pregnancy study.

This sequence joins TRBV6-5 and TRBJ2-7, with 8 bases fitting TRBD2. The CDR3 totals 14 residues. The V gene end was trimmed by 2 bases and the J gene end by 2 bases; junction bases not matched to a gene: 2. The germline gives CDR1 MNHEY, CDR2 SVGAGI. CDR3 residues: CASSYSGGTYEQYF. The CDR3 bases are TGTGCCAGCAGTTACAGCGGGGGTACCTACGAGCAGTACTTC.

The chain links TRBV13 to TRBJ2-7, with D possibly matching TRBD2 (6 bases). This CDR3 comprises 13 residues. Germline assignment: CDR1 PRHDT and CDR2 FYEKMQ (reference sequence). V lost 5 bases, J lost 5 bases, and 13 bases lay in between. CDR3 nucleotides: TGTGCCAGCAGCCCCACTAGCCGCCACGAGCAGTACTTC. It encodes CASSPTSRHEQYF.

The genes are TRBV6-5 and TRBJ1-1; D gene unclear. V gave up 9 bases and J gave up 4 bases, with 15 bases separating them. CDR1 and CDR2 from the germline V gene are MNHEY and SVGAGI. This CDR3 contains 13 residues. The CDR3 DNA sequence: TGTGCCAGTAGATATCCGGAGGGCACTGAAGCTTTCTTT. This codes for CASRYPEGTEAFF.

The table lists this clone with a few counts. V usage is TRBV7-8 and J usage is TRBJ1-3; TRBD1 is a possible D gene (5 bases). The CDR3 extends over 17 amino acids. Looked up from germline, CDR1 is SGHVS and CDR2 is FQNEAQ. V shed 1 base and J shed 0 bases, with 13 bases lying between them. The CDR3 loop is CASSLDRGTFSGNTIYF. The CDR3, as DNA: TGTGCCAGCAGCTTAGATAGGGGAACGTTCTCTGGAAACACCATATATTTT.

The genes are TRBV7-3 and TRBJ2-1, with 8 bases matching TRBD2. V lost 5 bases and J lost 4; bases outside the gene matches: 13. Germline V gives CDR1 SGHTA, CDR2 FQGTGA. This CDR3 region has 17 residues. The CDR3 reads CASSPPGAGGGYNEQFF. The CDR3 DNA reads TGTGCCAGCAGCCCCCCCGGGGCGGGGGGCGGTTACAATGAGCAGTTCTTC.

The rearrangement uses TRBV9 and TRBJ2-2, with 7 bases identical to TRBD2. Germline CDR1 reads SGDLS; CDR2 reads YYNGEE. V was pared by 2 bases and J by 1 base, with 8 bases of the junction left unmatched. The CDR3 extends over 17 amino acids. CDR3 bases: TGTGCCAGCAGCGTCCCCGGGGGGACTCAGAACACCGGGGAGCTGTTTTTT. Amino acids: CASSVPGGTQNTGELFF. Complete variable domain (other parts from reference TRBV9 and TRBJ2-2): DSGVTQTPKHLITATGQRVTLRCSPRSGDLSVYWYQQSLDQGLQFLIQYYNGEERAKGNILERFSAQQFPDLHSELNLSSLELGDSALYFCASSVPGGTQNTGELFFGEGSRLTVL.

V and J are TRBV13 and TRBJ2-2; no reliable D call. There are 13 residues in the CDR3. V shed 0 bases and J shed 13 bases, with 12 bases lying between them. Germline-derived CDR1 and CDR2 are PRHDT and FYEKMQ (reference sequence). As DNA, the CDR3 is TGTGCCAGCAGCTTAGGTTCCAGCGCTGGGCTGTTTTTT. Translating gives CASSLGSSAGLFF.

V is TRBV5-4 and J is TRBJ2-1, with D perhaps matching TRBD2 (5 bases). This CDR3 is built from 12 residues. CDR1 and CDR2 from the germline V gene are SGHNT and YYREEE (reference sequence). The germline V and J ends were trimmed by 4 bases and 8 bases, with 10 bases remaining between them. CDR3 in amino acids: CASSPEEDEQFF. CDR3 nucleotides: TGTGCCAGCAGCCCCGAGGAGGATGAGCAGTTCTTC.

The V and J genes are TRBV4-1 and TRBJ1-4, with TRBD1 identical over 10 bases. Trimming at V came to 0 bases and at J to 8 bases, leaving 6 bases not matched to a gene. This CDR3 spans 16 amino acids. Per germline, CDR1 MGHRA and CDR2 YSYEKL. In nucleotides, the CDR3 is TGCGCCAGCAGCCAAGATTCGGGACAGGGGTACGAAAAACTGTTTTTT. It translates to CASSQDSGQGYEKLFF.

The chain uses TRBV11-2 and TRBJ2-2; D ambiguous. V was trimmed by 6 bases and J by 3 bases, leaving 20 bases between them. This CDR3 has 17 residues. From germline, CDR1 is SGHAT and CDR2 FQNNGV. The DNA for the CDR3 is TGTGCCAGCAGGCGAGGCCTTACCGGAGAGGACACCGGGGAGCTGTTTTTT. Amino acids: CASRRGLTGEDTGELFF.

The V and J genes are TRBV2 and TRBJ2-2, with D perhaps matching TRBD2 (5 bases). Germline V gene sequence: CDR1 SNHLY, CDR2 FYNNEI. This CDR3 comprises 13 residues. CDR3 amino acids: CVFTSGGTGELFF. For the CDR3, the DNA is TGTGTATTTACTTCGGGCGGGACCGGGGAGCTGTTTTTT. The full variable domain, in which reference TRBV2 and TRBJ2-2 provide the parts outside the CDR3, is EPEVTQTPSHQVTQMGQEVILRCVPISNHLYFYWYRQILGQKVEFLVSFYNNEISEKSEIFDDQFSVERPDGSNFTLKIRSTKLEDSAMYFCVFTSGGTGELFFGEGSRLTVL.

The chain recombines TRBV6-4 with TRBJ2-2, with D perhaps matching TRBD1 (5 bases). The CDR3 covers 14 residues. V gave up 0 bases and J gave up 6 bases, with 8 bases separating them. CDR1 MRHNA and CDR2 SNTAGT come from the germline V gene. Here the CDR3 DNA reads TGTGCCAGCAGTGACTCGATAGGGGCCGGGGAGCTGTTTTTT. Translated: CASSDSIGAGELFF.

This chain uses TRBV5-6 with TRBJ1-3; 7 bases are shared with TRBD1. The CDR3 covers 14 residues. The ends lost 8 bases at V and 6 bases at J; junction bases unmatched: 11. Germline CDR1 SGHDT, CDR2 YYEEEE. This CDR3 reads CASTTGTASNTIYF. As DNA, the CDR3 is TGTGCCAGTACAACCGGGACAGCTTCAAACACCATATATTTT. Combining the CDR3 with reference TRBV5-6 and TRBJ1-3 gives the whole variable domain DAGVTQSPTHLIKTRGQQVTLRCSPKSGHDTVSWYQQALGQGPQFIFQYYEEEERQRGNFPDRFSGHQFPNYSSELNVNALLLGDSALYLCASTTGTASNTIYFGEGSWLTVV.

This sequence joins TRBV5-1 and TRBJ2-7, with TRBD1 identical over 9 bases. Germline CDR1 is SGHRS and CDR2 is YFSETQ. The trim removed 4 bases at V and 7 bases at J, leaving 21 bases unmatched. CDR3 length: 18 residues. CDR3 region: CASSASGTGRTASREQYF. In nucleotides, the CDR3 is TGCGCCAGCAGCGCCTCCGGGACAGGGAGAACTGCGTCTCGAGAGCAGTACTTC.

The chain couples TRBV19 to TRBJ2-7; D perhaps matches TRBD2 (6 bases). V was trimmed by 3 bases and J by 3 bases, leaving 12 bases between them. Germline CDR1 reads LNHDA; CDR2 reads SQIVND (reference sequence). The CDR3 length is 14 residues. The CDR3 DNA reads TGTGCCAGTAGTATTAGGGTGCGGGGCTACGAGCAGTACTTC. Translated, it gives CASSIRVRGYEQYF.

The chain employs TRBV25-1 and TRBJ1-1, with D possibly matching TRBD1 (5 bases). This CDR3 has 14 amino acids. Germline CDR1 MGHDK, CDR2 SYGVNS. Trimming cost V 3 bases and J 3 bases, with 11 bases left between them. CDR3 protein: CASSDPRGDTEAFF. CDR3 bases: TGTGCCAGCAGTGATCCTCGGGGGGACACTGAAGCTTTCTTT.

The gene calls are TRBV11-2 and TRBJ1-2, with D tentatively TRBD1 (6 bases). From germline, CDR1 is SGHAT and CDR2 FQNNGV. V dropped 1 base and J dropped 8 bases, with 11 bases sitting between them. The CDR3 has 13 residues. CDR3 region: CASSLAGAVGYTF. The DNA of the CDR3 is TGTGCCAGCAGCTTAGCAGGGGCGGTCGGCTACACCTTC.

This clone is medium-sized within its sample. The chain couples TRBV29-1 to TRBJ1-2; 8 bases are a match to TRBD1. Unmatched junction bases numbered 4, after V lost 3 bases and J lost 1 base. This CDR3 contains 14 residues. Germline CDR1 is SQVTM and CDR2 is ANQGSEA. The CDR3 protein is CSVDQGASNYGYTF. In DNA, the CDR3 is TGCAGCGTTGACCAGGGGGCGAGTAACTATGGCTACACCTTC.

The rearrangement links TRBV13 to TRBJ1-6, with TRBD1 identical over 11 bases. Germline values: CDR1 PRHDT, CDR2 FYEKMQ (reference sequence). Trimming at V came to 4 bases and at J to 9 bases, leaving 11 bases not matched to a gene. This CDR3 is built from 17 residues. The DNA for the CDR3 is TGTGCCAGCAGCTCGGGGGGACAGGGGGGCCTCGGTTCACCCCTCCACTTT. It yields the protein CASSSGGQGGLGSPLHF.

The chain is built from TRBV5-4 and TRBJ1-6; the match to TRBD1 covers 7 bases. The germline CDR1 and CDR2 sequences are SGHNT and YYREEE (reference sequence). CDR3 length: 14 residues. V was clipped by 2 bases and J by 9 bases; unmatched bases: 5. CDR3 in amino acids: CASSFRGSSSPLHF. CDR3 nucleotides: TGTGCCAGCAGCTTCAGGGGGTCGAGTTCACCCCTCCACTTT.

This rearrangement joins TRBV5-1 to TRBJ2-1; TRBD1 aligns across 10 bases. V shed 4 bases, J shed 2 bases, and the junction held 9 bases outside the gene matches. The germline V gene encodes CDR1 SGHRS and CDR2 YFSETQ. This CDR3 region has 17 residues. Here the CDR3 reads CASSPRQGADAYNEQFF. The CDR3 DNA is TGCGCCAGCAGCCCCCGACAGGGGGCGGATGCCTACAATGAGCAGTTCTTC. The whole variable domain, filled in from reference TRBV5-1 and TRBJ2-1, reads KAGVTQTPRYLIKTRGQQVTLSCSPISGHRSVSWYQQTPGQGLQFLFEYFSETQRNKGNFPGRFSGRQFSNSRSEMNVSTLELGDSALYLCASSPRQGADAYNEQFFGPGTRLTVL.

This chain connects TRBV27 to TRBJ2-3, with D perhaps TRBD2 (6 bases). The CDR3 contains 14 residues. CDR1 MNHEY and CDR2 SMNVEV come from the germline V gene (reference sequence). Trimming removed 5 bases at V and 2 bases at J, with 11 bases between. The CDR3 spells CASSKRTNTDTQYF. DNA of the CDR3: TGTGCCAGCAGTAAGAGGACTAACACAGATACGCAGTATTTT.

The V call is TRBV5-1, the J call TRBJ2-7, with a weak D call TRBD2 (5 bases). The CDR3 consists of 12 residues. Trimming shortened V by 2 bases and J by 5 bases, and 8 bases separated the two germline ends. CDR1 is SGHRS, CDR2 YFSETQ, per germline. CDR3 nucleotides: TGCGCCAGCAGCTTCCCGGAGGACGAGCAGTACTTC. Translated, it gives CASSFPEDEQYF.

CDR3 amino acids: CASPGGTGGLNYGYTF. CDR3 in DNA: TGTGCCAGCCCAGGGGGGACAGGGGGTCTGAACTATGGCTACACCTTC. V gene TRBV5-5 combines with J gene TRBJ1-2, with 11 bases matching TRBD1. The germline V gene has CDR1 SGHKS and CDR2 YYEKEE (reference sequence). Trimming took 7 bases from V and 2 from J; bases not matched to a gene: 10. The CDR3 consists of 16 residues.

The chain carries TRBV27 and TRBJ2-3; weak D call: TRBD1 (6 bases). V gave up 6 bases and J gave up 6 bases, with 19 bases separating them. The CDR3 contains 15 residues. Germline V gene data show CDR1 as MNHEY and CDR2 as SMNVEV (reference sequence). The CDR3 DNA is TGTGCCAGCAGCCCCACAGGGACCCCAGGCGATACGCAGTATTTT. This codes for CASSPTGTPGDTQYF.

This clone has only a few counts. V usage is TRBV4-1 and J usage is TRBJ2-7, with 8 positions matching TRBD2. The CDR3 is made up of 14 amino acids. The germline V gene has CDR1 MGHRA and CDR2 YSYEKL. V trimming: 1 base; J trimming: 7 bases; junction bases outside the gene matches: 6. Written as DNA, the CDR3 is TGCGCCAGCAGCCAAGGAGCGGGGGCGGTGGAGCAGTACTTC. Its translation: CASSQGAGAVEQYF.

The chain is built from TRBV13 and TRBJ1-2, with 7 bases fitting TRBD1. V lost 0 bases and J lost 5; bases outside the gene matches: 6. Germline lookup yields CDR1 PRHDT and CDR2 FYEKMQ (reference sequence). CDR3 length equals 15 residues. The CDR3 loop is CASSLGTGEHYGYTF. CDR3 bases: TGTGCCAGCAGCTTAGGCACAGGGGAACATTATGGCTACACCTTC.

This CDR3 reads CASSYSNRGIGYTF. CDR3 nucleotides: TGTGCCAGCAGTTACTCGAACAGGGGGATTGGCTACACCTTC. The rearrangement uses TRBV6-5 and TRBJ1-2, with 8 bases lining up with TRBD1. The length of the CDR3 is 14 residues. The V gene end was trimmed by 0 bases and the J gene end by 7 bases; junction bases not matched to a gene: 4. CDR1 and CDR2 (germline): MNHEY, SVGAGI.

This rearrangement joins TRBV9 to TRBJ2-1; 11 bases are a match to TRBD2. Germline V lookup: CDR1 SGDLS, CDR2 YYNGEE. V trimming: 0 bases; J trimming: 7 bases; junction bases outside the gene matches: 3. CDR3 length: 15 amino acids. The CDR3 nucleotides are TGTGCCAGCAGCGTAGGGGCTAGCGGGGGGAATGAGCAGTTCTTC. As protein: CASSVGASGGNEQFF.

The chain recombines TRBV7-9 with TRBJ2-1, with 11 bases aligning to TRBD2. The germline gives CDR1 SEHNR, CDR2 FQNEAQ (reference sequence). V shed 4 bases, J shed 8 bases, and the junction held 7 bases outside the gene matches. There are 15 residues in the CDR3. In DNA form, the CDR3 reads TGTGCCAGCAGCTCCCTAGCGGGGGGCCTGCATGAGCAGTTCTTC. It specifies CASSSLAGGLHEQFF. The variable domain in full, completed from reference TRBV7-9 and TRBJ2-1, reads DTGVSQNPRHKITKRGQNVTFRCDPISEHNRLYWYRQTLGQGPEFLTYFQNEAQLEKSRLLSDRFSAERPKGSFSTLEIQRTEQGDSAMYLCASSSLAGGLHEQFFGPGTRLTVL.

Points on this clone: The sample carries other DNA sequences with the same CDR3. The chain combines TRBV27 with TRBJ1-2, with a weak D call TRBD1 (6 bases). CDR1 and CDR2 from the germline V gene are MNHEY and SMNVEV (reference sequence). V was shortened by 5 bases and J by 4 bases, with 14 bases between the two germline ends. The CDR3 consists of 14 residues. This CDR3 reads CASSPSTGAYGYTF. Here the CDR3 DNA reads TGTGCCAGCAGTCCTTCGACAGGCGCCTATGGCTACACCTTC.